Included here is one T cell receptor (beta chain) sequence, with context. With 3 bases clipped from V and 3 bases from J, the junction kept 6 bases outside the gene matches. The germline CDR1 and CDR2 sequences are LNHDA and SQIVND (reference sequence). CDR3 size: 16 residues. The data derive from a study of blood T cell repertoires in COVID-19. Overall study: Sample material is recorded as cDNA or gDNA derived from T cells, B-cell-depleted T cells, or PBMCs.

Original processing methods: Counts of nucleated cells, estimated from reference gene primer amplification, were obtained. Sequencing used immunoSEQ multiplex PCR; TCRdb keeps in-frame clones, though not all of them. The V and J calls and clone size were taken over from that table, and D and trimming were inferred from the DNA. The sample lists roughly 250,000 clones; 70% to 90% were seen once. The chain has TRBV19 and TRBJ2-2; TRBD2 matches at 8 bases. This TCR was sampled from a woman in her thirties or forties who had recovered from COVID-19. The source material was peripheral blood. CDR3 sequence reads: CASSILRGADTGELFF. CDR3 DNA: TGTGCCAGTAGTATTCTGCGGGGGGCCGACACCGGGGAGCTGTTTTTT.